Listed below are T cell receptor beta chains from one sample, sequenced in a study of shared clonotypes between healthy human individuals. Measured with immunoSEQ multiplex PCR; TCRdb has only the in-frame clones, and not every one. The data hold hundreds of thousands of clones, with around four fifths observed a single time. Sequencing used memory CD4+ T cells sorted from blood. The receptors were sampled from a woman aged 30 to 39 in good health. CDR3s include the opening cysteine and the closing phenylalanine or tryptophan. D genes are given only for firm matches. Clone size is not always given. Where it is, it says once, few, many or a class for expanded clones.

CDR3 DNA: TGTGCCAGCGAAGGGCCAGAGGAGAGGGCTTTCTTT
CDR3 protein: CASEGPEERAFF
clone size: few
D gene: NA
J gene: TRBJ1-1
V gene: TRBV28

CDR3 DNA: TGTGCCAGCAGTTTATCGGTCCGCTCCTACAATGAGCAGTTCTTC
CDR3 protein: CASSLSVRSYNEQFF
clone size: NA
D gene: NA
J gene: TRBJ2-1
V gene: TRBV27

CDR3 DNA: TGTGCCAGCAGTGGGAGGGGGGGATGGACTGAAGCTTTCTTT
CDR3 protein: CASSGRGGWTEAFF
clone size: few
D gene: NA
J gene: TRBJ1-1
V gene: TRBV28

CDR3 DNA: TGTGCCAGCAGCTTCCGGGACAGGTACGGCTACACCTTC
CDR3 protein: CASSFRDRYGYTF
clone size: once
D gene: TRBD1
J gene: TRBJ1-2
V gene: TRBV5-4

CDR3 DNA: TGTGCCCTGGACTATGGCTACACCTTC
CDR3 protein: CALDYGYTF
clone size: few
D gene: NA
J gene: TRBJ1-2
V gene: TRBV28

CDR3 DNA: TGTGCCAGTAGTAGGAAGATCGGGGGGGAGAGGCATGAGCAGTTCTTC
CDR3 protein: CASSRKIGGERHEQFF
clone size: NA
D gene: TRBD2
J gene: TRBJ2-1
V gene: TRBV19

CDR3 DNA: TGTGCCAGCAGCTTTACGCGGGACAGGTTTCTTTTTTCCTATGGCTACACCTTC
CDR3 protein: CASSFTRDRFLFSYGYTF
clone size: NA
D gene: TRBD1
J gene: TRBJ1-2
V gene: TRBV13

CDR3 DNA: TGCGCCAGCAGTGTCGGGGGCGGGAGGTCCTACAATGAGCAGTTCTTC
CDR3 protein: CASSVGGGRSYNEQFF
clone size: NA
D gene: TRBD2
J gene: TRBJ2-1
V gene: TRBV10-2

CDR3 DNA: TGTGCCAGCAGGGGCCTATCAGTGACAGAGAGAGAGCAGTACTTC
CDR3 protein: CASRGLSVTEREQYF
clone size: NA
D gene: NA
J gene: TRBJ2-7
V gene: TRBV6-5

CDR3 DNA: TGTGCCAGCAGTGAAAGGTTCTCCTACAATGAGCAGTTCTTC
CDR3 protein: CASSERFSYNEQFF
clone size: NA
D gene: NA
J gene: TRBJ2-1
V gene: TRBV6-4

CDR3 DNA: TGTGCCAGCAGTACCCTCGGGCAGCGGCTAGGGACCCAGTACTTC
CDR3 protein: CASSTLGQRLGTQYF
clone size: NA
D gene: NA
J gene: TRBJ2-5
V gene: TRBV28

CDR3 DNA: TGTGCCAGCAGCCTAGCGGGAGGATCTAATACGCAGTATTTT
CDR3 protein: CASSLAGGSNTQYF
clone size: NA
D gene: TRBD2
J gene: TRBJ2-3
V gene: TRBV25-1

CDR3 DNA: TGCGCCAGCAGCCAGGTCGCCCCGGGTGAGCAGTTCTTC
CDR3 protein: CASSQVAPGEQFF
clone size: NA
D gene: NA
J gene: TRBJ2-1
V gene: TRBV10-1

CDR3 DNA: TGTGCCTGGAGTGTAGGTCAGGGATTTAACGAAAAACTGTTTTTT
CDR3 protein: CAWSVGQGFNEKLFF
clone size: NA
D gene: NA
J gene: TRBJ1-4
V gene: TRBV30

CDR3 DNA: TGTGCCAGCACGAGGCAGGAAGCTCAGCCCCAGCATTTT
CDR3 protein: CASTRQEAQPQHF
clone size: NA
D gene: NA
J gene: TRBJ1-5
V gene: TRBV6-1

CDR3 DNA: TGTGCCAGTAGTATCCCCCCCACAGATACGCAGTATTTT
CDR3 protein: CASSIPPTDTQYF
clone size: NA
D gene: NA
J gene: TRBJ2-3
V gene: TRBV19

CDR3 DNA: TGTGCCAGCAGCTCACAGGGCGACACTGAAGCTTTCTTT
CDR3 protein: CASSSQGDTEAFF
clone size: few
D gene: NA
J gene: TRBJ1-1
V gene: TRBV7-2

CDR3 DNA: TGTGCCAGCAGCATGACCGACAATAATTCACCCCTCCACTTT
CDR3 protein: CASSMTDNNSPLHF
clone size: NA
D gene: NA
J gene: TRBJ1-6
V gene: TRBV11-1

CDR3 DNA: TGCAGCGTTGAAGAGGTGCGACAGGGGGCAACGAGTAACTATGGCTACACCTTC
CDR3 protein: CSVEEVRQGATSNYGYTF
clone size: NA
D gene: TRBD1
J gene: TRBJ1-2
V gene: TRBV29-1

CDR3 DNA: TGTGCCAGCAGTGGTGGGCCCAGCAATGAGCAGTTCTTC
CDR3 protein: CASSGGPSNEQFF
clone size: NA
D gene: NA
J gene: TRBJ2-1
V gene: TRBV25-1